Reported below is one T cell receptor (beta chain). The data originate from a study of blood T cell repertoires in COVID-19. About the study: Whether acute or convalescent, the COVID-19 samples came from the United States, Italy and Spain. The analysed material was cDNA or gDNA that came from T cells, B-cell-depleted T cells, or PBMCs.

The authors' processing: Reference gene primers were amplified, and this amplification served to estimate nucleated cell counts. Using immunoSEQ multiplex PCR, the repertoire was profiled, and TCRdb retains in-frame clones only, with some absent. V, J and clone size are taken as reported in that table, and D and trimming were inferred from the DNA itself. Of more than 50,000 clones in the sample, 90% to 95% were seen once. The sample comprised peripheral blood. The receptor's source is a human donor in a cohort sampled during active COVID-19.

The CDR3 protein is CASSQRTSLNEQFF. As DNA, the CDR3 is TGTGCCAGCAGCCAGAGGACTAGCTTGAATGAGCAGTTCTTC. The genes are TRBV7-8 and TRBJ2-1, with TRBD2 matching 8 bases. Germline V gene lookup returns CDR1 SGHVS and CDR2 FQNEAQ. V shed 5 bases, J shed 7 bases, and the junction held 7 bases outside the gene matches. This CDR3 is built from 14 residues.